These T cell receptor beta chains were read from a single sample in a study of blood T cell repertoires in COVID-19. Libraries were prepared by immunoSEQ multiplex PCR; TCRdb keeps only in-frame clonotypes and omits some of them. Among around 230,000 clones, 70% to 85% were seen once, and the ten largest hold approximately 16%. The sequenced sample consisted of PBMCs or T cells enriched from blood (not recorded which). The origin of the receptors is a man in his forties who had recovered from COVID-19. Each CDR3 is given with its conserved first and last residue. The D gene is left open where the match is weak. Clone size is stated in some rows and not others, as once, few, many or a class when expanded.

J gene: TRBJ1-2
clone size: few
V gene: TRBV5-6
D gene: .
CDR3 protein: CASSFWPPGKNGYTF
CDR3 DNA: TGTGCCAGCAGCTTTTGGCCCCCAGGGAAGAATGGCTACACCTTC

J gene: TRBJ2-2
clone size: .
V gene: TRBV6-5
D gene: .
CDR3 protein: CASSLQPFGTGELFF
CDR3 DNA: TGTGCCAGCAGTTTACAGCCTTTTGGAACCGGGGAGCTGTTTTTT

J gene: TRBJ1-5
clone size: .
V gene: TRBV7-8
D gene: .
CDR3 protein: CASSLKGAGNQPQHF
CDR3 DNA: TGTGCCAGCAGCTTAAAAGGTGCAGGAAATCAGCCCCAGCATTTT

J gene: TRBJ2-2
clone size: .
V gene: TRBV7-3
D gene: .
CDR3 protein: CASSLTRDGTGELFF
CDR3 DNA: TGTGCCAGCAGCTTAACCAGGGATGGTACCGGGGAGCTGTTTTTT

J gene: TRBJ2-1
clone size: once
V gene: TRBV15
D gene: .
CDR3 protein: CATSREGTPGSEQFF
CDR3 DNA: TGTGCCACCAGCAGAGAAGGGACTCCGGGAAGTGAGCAGTTCTTC

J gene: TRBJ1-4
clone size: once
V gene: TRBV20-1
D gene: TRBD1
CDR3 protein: CSASSRQGEKLFF
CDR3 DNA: TGCAGTGCTAGTTCCCGACAGGGAGAAAAACTGTTTTTT

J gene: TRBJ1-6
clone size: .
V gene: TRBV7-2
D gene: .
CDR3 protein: CASSLGTGMVSPLHF
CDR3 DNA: TGTGCCAGCAGCTTAGGAACGGGTATGGTTTCACCCCTCCACTTT

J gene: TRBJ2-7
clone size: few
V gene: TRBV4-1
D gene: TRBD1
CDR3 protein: CASSQGPGQTYEQYF
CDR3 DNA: TGCGCCAGCAGCCAAGGGCCGGGACAGACCTACGAGCAGTACTTC

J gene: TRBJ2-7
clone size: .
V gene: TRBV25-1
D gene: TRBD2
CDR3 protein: CASSELTSSAQYF
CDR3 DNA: TGTGCCAGCAGTGAACTGACTAGCTCCGCGCAGTACTTC

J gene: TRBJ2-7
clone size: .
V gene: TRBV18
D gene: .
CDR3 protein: CASSTDLSSYEQYF
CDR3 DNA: TGTGCCAGCTCAACGGACTTGAGCTCCTACGAGCAGTACTTC

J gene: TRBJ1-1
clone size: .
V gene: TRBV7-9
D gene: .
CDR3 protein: CASSFIQGKSTEAFF
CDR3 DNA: TGTGCCAGCAGCTTTATCCAGGGAAAGTCCACTGAAGCTTTCTTT

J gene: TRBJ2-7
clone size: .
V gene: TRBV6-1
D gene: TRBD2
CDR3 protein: CASSEDQKRELDEQYF
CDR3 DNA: TGTGCCAGCAGTGAAGACCAGAAGCGGGAGTTGGACGAGCAGTACTTC

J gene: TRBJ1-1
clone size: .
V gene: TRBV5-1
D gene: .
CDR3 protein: CASSLERGSEAFF
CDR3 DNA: TGCGCCAGCAGCTTGGAGCGGGGTTCTGAAGCTTTCTTT

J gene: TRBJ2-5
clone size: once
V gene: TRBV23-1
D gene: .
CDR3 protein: CASDSLPPPETQYF
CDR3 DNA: TGCGCCAGCGATAGTTTGCCCCCCCCAGAGACCCAGTACTTC

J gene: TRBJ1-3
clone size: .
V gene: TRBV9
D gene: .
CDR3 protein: CASSVGEGNTIYF
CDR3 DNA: TGTGCCAGCAGCGTAGGCGAGGGAAACACCATATATTTT

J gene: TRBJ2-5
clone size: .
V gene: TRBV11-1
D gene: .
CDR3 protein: CASTRGLQETQYF
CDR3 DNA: TGTGCCAGCACCAGGGGCCTCCAAGAGACCCAGTACTTC

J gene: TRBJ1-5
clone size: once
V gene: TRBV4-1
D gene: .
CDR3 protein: CASSQGRQGEKPQHF
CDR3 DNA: TGCGCCAGCAGCCAAGGACGGCAGGGTGAGAAGCCCCAGCATTTT

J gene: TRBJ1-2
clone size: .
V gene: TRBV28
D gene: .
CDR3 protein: CASSFGGWGGYTF
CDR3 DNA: TGTGCCAGCAGTTTTGGGGGGTGGGGTGGCTACACCTTC

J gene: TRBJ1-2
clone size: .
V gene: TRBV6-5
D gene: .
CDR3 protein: CASSRGYGYTF
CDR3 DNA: TGTGCCAGCAGTAGGGGGTATGGCTACACCTTC

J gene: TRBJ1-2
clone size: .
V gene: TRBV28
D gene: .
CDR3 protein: CASSLEPRDYGYTF
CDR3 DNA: TGTGCCAGCAGTTTAGAACCAAGAGACTATGGCTACACCTTC

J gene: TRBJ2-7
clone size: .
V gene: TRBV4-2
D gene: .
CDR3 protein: CASSQDLKGDEQYF
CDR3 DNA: TGTGCCAGCAGCCAAGATCTGAAAGGGGACGAGCAGTACTTC

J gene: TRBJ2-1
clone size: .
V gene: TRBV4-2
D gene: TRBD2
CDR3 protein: CASSQDERGGYNEQFF
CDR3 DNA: TGTGCCAGCAGCCAAGATGAGCGGGGGGGGTACAATGAGCAGTTCTTC

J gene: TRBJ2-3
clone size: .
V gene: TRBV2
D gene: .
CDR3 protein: CASSAQDLTAGTDTQYF
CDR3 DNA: TGTGCCAGCAGTGCGCAGGACCTGACAGCCGGCACAGATACGCAGTATTTT

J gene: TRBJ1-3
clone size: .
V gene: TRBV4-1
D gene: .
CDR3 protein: CASSQDGGAGNTIYF
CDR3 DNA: TGCGCCAGCAGCCAAGACGGGGGAGCGGGAAACACCATATATTTT

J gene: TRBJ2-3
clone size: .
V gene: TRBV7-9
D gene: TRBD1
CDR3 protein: CASSLGTASTDTQYF
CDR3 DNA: TGTGCCAGCAGCTTGGGGACAGCTAGCACAGATACGCAGTATTTT

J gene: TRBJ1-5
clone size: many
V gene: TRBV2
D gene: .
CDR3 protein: CASRNLGGDQPQHF
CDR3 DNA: TGTGCCAGCAGAAACCTCGGGGGGGATCAGCCCCAGCATTTT

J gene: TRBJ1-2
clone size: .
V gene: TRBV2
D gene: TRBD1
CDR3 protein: CASGTGGALGYGYTF
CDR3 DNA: TGTGCCAGTGGGACAGGGGGCGCGTTAGGCTATGGCTACACCTTC